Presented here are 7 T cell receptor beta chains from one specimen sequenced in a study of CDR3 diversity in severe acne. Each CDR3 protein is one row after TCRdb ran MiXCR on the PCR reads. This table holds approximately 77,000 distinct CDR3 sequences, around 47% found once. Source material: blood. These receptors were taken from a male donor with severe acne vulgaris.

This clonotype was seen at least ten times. Here the CDR3 DNA reads TGTGCCAGCACCGAAGGGGGTGGAGGCGCGTGGCCCCAGCATTTT. As protein: CASTEGGGGAWPQHF. The chain employs TRBV2 and TRBJ1-5, with D possibly TRBD1 on 6 matching bases. Germline CDR1 is SNHLY and CDR2 is FYNNEI. The CDR3 spans 15 residues. The ends were cut back, 7 bases at V and 9 bases at J, with 22 bases in the middle.

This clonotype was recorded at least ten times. The CDR3 loop reads CASSLAAGAGGNTIYF. The CDR3, as DNA: TGCGCCAGCAGCTTGGCAGCAGGGGCTGGAGGAAACACCATATATTTT. The chain joins TRBV5-1 to TRBJ1-3, with D possibly being TRBD1 (6 bases). The CDR3 covers 16 residues. Trimming took off 0 bases at V and 4 bases at J, with 14 bases between the two ends. Looked up from germline, CDR1 is SGHRS and CDR2 is YFSETQ.

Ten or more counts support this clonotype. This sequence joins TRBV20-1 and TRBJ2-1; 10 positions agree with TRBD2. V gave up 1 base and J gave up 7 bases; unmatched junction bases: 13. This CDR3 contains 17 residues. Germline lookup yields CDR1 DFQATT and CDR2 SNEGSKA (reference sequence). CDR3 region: CSARGWGVRTSGNEQFF. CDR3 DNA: TGCAGTGCTAGAGGCTGGGGTGTTAGGACTAGCGGAAATGAGCAGTTCTTC.

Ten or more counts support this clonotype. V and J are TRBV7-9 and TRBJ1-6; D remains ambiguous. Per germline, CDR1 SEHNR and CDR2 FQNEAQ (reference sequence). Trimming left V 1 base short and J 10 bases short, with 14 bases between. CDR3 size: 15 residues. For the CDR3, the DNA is TGTGCCAGCAGCTTAGATCTCTCGGGGAACTCACCCCTCCACTTT. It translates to CASSLDLSGNSPLHF.

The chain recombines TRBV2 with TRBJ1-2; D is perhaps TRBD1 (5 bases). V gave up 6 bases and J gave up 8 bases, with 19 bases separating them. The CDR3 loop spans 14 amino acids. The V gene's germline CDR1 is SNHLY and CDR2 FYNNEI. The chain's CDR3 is CASSLDLQGGGYTF. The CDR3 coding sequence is TGTGCCAGCAGCTTAGATCTGCAGGGTGGCGGCTACACCTTC.

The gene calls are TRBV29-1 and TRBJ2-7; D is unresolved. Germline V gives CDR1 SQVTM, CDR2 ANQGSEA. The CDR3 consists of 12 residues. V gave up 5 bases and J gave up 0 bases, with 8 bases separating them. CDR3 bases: TGCAGCGTTTTGGGGAACTCCTACGAGCAGTACTTC. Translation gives CSVLGNSYEQYF.

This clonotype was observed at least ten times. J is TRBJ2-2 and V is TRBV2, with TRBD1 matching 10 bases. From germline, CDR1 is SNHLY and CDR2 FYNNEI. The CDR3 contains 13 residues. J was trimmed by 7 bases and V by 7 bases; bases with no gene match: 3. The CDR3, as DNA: TGTGCCAGCAATGGACAGGGGGACGGGGAGCTGTTTTTT. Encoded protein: CASNGQGDGELFF.